Here is one T cell receptor (beta chain) with its context. This clone was picked up a small number of times. Its recognized antigen is unknown. Base qualities are not recorded, but no much larger clone differs from it by a single base. To sequence the TCRbeta CDR3 region, genomic DNA was isolated from the sorted cells. The immunoSEQ Assay was used to sequence the TCRbeta CDR3 regions. TCRdb obtained this table from immuneACCESS and retained in-frame rearrangements with V and J assigned. These tables miss some clones; where compared with another copy, unresolved V genes account for less than half of the shortfall, and the remainder is unexplained. Present in this sample are some 70,000 clones, 84% of which were seen just once. The leading ten clones occupy around 2.1% of the sample. This record belongs to a study of OX40 agonist ivuxolimab in advanced cancers. Context from the whole study: Ivuxolimab, which targeted the costimulatory receptor OX40 (CD134), was an agonistic, fully human IgG2 monoclonal antibody. Of the 50 to 55 patients in dose escalation, 19 had hepatocellular carcinoma, about 15 had melanoma, 9 had renal cell carcinoma and 9 had head and neck cancer. The paper reports the monotherapy dose-escalation portion (N ≈ 50 patients) of the phase I ivuxolimab trial. Partial responses occurred in three dose-escalation patients, of whom one had hepatocellular carcinoma and two had cutaneous melanoma. Intravenous ivuxolimab was administered to patients every 2 weeks at six dose levels: 0.01, 0.1, 0.3, 1.5, 3 and 10 mg/kg. Peripheral TCRbeta sequencing was intended to test whether TCR sequence diversity was altered and clonal T-cell expansion was caused by ivuxolimab. Prior anti-PD-1, anti-PD-L1 or anti-CTLA-4 therapy was permitted, and checkpoint inhibitors had been received by less than 45% of dose-escalation patients. In the dose-escalation cohort, more than 75% of patients were male, and the mean age was roughly 60 years, with a range of 23 to 79. Summary of the overall study and its limitations: In the 0.1-3.0 mg/kg groups, partial responders had among the lowest normalized peripheral clonal expansion, particularly in CD8+ T cells. The antigen specificity of the peripheral T cells that underwent clonal expansion was not determined. Low levels of normalized T-cell clonal expansion were also seen in some patients who did not respond. After ivuxolimab, CD8+ T cells had more expanded clones than CD4+ T cells on average. Clonal expansion of both CD4+ and CD8+ blood T cells was observed from baseline to week 6 at doses 0.1 to 3.0 mg/kg.

The trial excluded patients who had a history of autoimmune disease or were on systemic immunosuppression. In every dose cohort, peripheral blood was drawn for TCR sequencing at baseline, cycle 4 day 1, and cycle 7 day 1. Samples came from an open-label, multicenter, first-in-human phase I dose-escalation trial of ivuxolimab. Adults with locally advanced or metastatic melanoma, renal cell, hepatocellular, or head and neck squamous cell carcinoma were enrolled in the trial. Before TCR sequencing, CD4+ T cells and CD8+ T cells from peripheral blood were sorted into separate populations. Per the germline V gene, SGHTA is the CDR1 and FQGNSA is the CDR2. There are 15 amino acids in the CDR3, from cysteine to phenylalanine inclusive. Solely the CDR3 DNA is kept, with 45 bases framed from the first base. The V end gives up 1 base and the J end 0 bases, leaving 3 bases in the junction not matched to a gene.

Source: CD4+ or CD8+ T cells sorted from blood, taken in a trial of the OX40 agonist ivuxolimab. The sequence came from an adult with an advanced solid tumor such as melanoma, head and neck, liver or kidney cancer. The V and J segments used are TRBV7-2 and TRBJ2-7, with 7 middle bases fitting TRBD2. The DNA reads TGTGCCAGCAGCTTAGTGGGCGGGAGCTCCTACGAGCAGTACTTC. This translates into CASSLVGGSSYEQYF.